These 21 T cell receptor beta chains originate from one sample sequenced in a study of T cell responses to AZD1222 COVID-19 vaccine. Some clones are missing from TCRdb's copy, which holds only in-frame ones; the method was immunoSEQ multiplex PCR. The data hold 100,000 to 150,000 clones, with about 88% observed a single time. Sequencing used peripheral blood, obtained on day 0 of AZD1222 vaccination. The source of these receptors is an adult in good health.

This rearrangement joins TRBV18 to TRBJ2-1; TRBD2 agrees at 9 bases. CDR1 and CDR2 (germline): KGHSH, LQKENI. V was pared by 8 bases and J by 0 bases, with 5 bases of the junction left unmatched. The CDR3 is 15 residues long. In DNA form, the CDR3 reads TGTGCCAGCCTCAGCGGGGGGAGCTCCTACAATGAGCAGTTCTTC. Protein: CASLSGGSSYNEQFF.

This rearrangement joins TRBV5-6 to TRBJ2-1; D unclear. This CDR3 has 13 residues. Per germline, CDR1 SGHDT and CDR2 YYEEEE. V lost 0 bases, J lost 5 bases, and 6 bases lay in between. The CDR3 DNA reads as TGTGCCAGCAGCTTGGTTCGCGACAATGAGCAGTTCTTC. Protein sequence: CASSLVRDNEQFF.

The chain recombines TRBV4-3 with TRBJ1-5; 9 positions agree with TRBD1. Germline V CDR1 and CDR2: LGHNA, YSLEER. The CDR3 extends over 15 amino acids. V trimming: 2 bases; J trimming: 4 bases; junction bases outside the gene matches: 3. The CDR3 sequence is CASSQSGTGNQPQHF. DNA of the CDR3: TGCGCCAGCAGCCAATCCGGGACAGGGAATCAGCCCCAGCATTTT.

This clone has a single count. V gene TRBV15 combines with J gene TRBJ2-1; D might be TRBD2 (5 bases). Germline CDR1 and CDR2: LNHNV and YYDKDF (reference sequence). Between the trimmed V and J ends, which lost 0 bases and 5 bases, there was a span of 17 bases. The CDR3 is made up of 17 amino acids. The DNA of the CDR3 is TGTGCCACCAGCAGAGAGGGCCTAGCTCATAGTGACAATGAGCAGTTCTTC. It specifies CATSREGLAHSDNEQFF.

This chain links TRBV28 with TRBJ2-5; D may be TRBD2 (5 bases). The CDR3 sequence is 14 residues long. Germline V gene sequence: CDR1 MDHEN, CDR2 SYDVKM. The V end was cut by 10 bases, the J end by 1 base, with 16 bases between. The CDR3 loop reads CATQAGGTQETQYF. CDR3 nucleotides: TGTGCCACCCAGGCGGGCGGCACCCAAGAGACCCAGTACTTC.

The J gene is TRBJ1-6, the V gene TRBV30; no reliable D call. Between the trimmed V and J ends, which lost 1 base and 7 bases, there was a span of 8 bases. The CDR3 contains 13 residues. Germline V lookup: CDR1 GTSNPN, CDR2 SVGIG (reference sequence). CDR3 residues: CAWSESRNSPLHF. CDR3 sequence (DNA): TGTGCCTGGAGTGAGAGTAGGAATTCACCCCTCCACTTT.

The gene calls are TRBV27 and TRBJ2-3; D is ambiguous. Germline CDR1 MNHEY, CDR2 SMNVEV (reference sequence). CDR3 length: 14 amino acids. Trimming removed 7 bases from V and 5 bases from J, with 16 bases in between. The CDR3 DNA sequence: TGTGCCAGCAAGAATAGACGTTCCGGAGATACGCAGTATTTT. Protein product: CASKNRRSGDTQYF.

This clone was detected only a few times. The rearrangement links TRBV11-2 to TRBJ2-4; maybe TRBD1 (7 bases). V shed 5 bases and J shed 4 bases, with 18 bases lying between them. The length of the CDR3 is 16 residues. Germline V lookup: CDR1 SGHAT, CDR2 FQNNGV. Here the CDR3 reads CASSPGRGTAKNIQYF. CDR3 sequence (DNA): TGTGCCAGCAGCCCCGGGCGCGGGACAGCGAAAAACATTCAGTACTTC.

This chain uses TRBV9 with TRBJ1-2; D might be TRBD1 (5 bases). The germline V gene has CDR1 SGDLS and CDR2 YYNGEE. There are 15 residues in the CDR3. V was clipped by 0 bases and J by 3 bases, with 12 bases between them. CDR3 nucleotides: TGTGCCAGCAGCGTAGTGGGACTCCCCCACTATGGCTACACCTTC. It is translated as CASSVVGLPHYGYTF.

The V call is TRBV6-5, the J call TRBJ2-7; 9 positions agree with TRBD1. The CDR3 sequence is 15 residues long. Losses at the gene ends were 6 bases for V and 3 bases for J; bases not matched to a gene: 9. From germline, CDR1 is MNHEY and CDR2 SVGAGI. This CDR3 is CASSRDRAPGYEQYF. The DNA of the CDR3 is TGTGCCAGCAGCCGGGACAGGGCCCCCGGCTACGAGCAGTACTTC.

This clone appeared once. CDR3 sequence reads: CASSFPGDRVQPQHF. The CDR3 nucleotides are TGTGCCAGTAGTTTCCCCGGGGACAGGGTTCAGCCCCAGCATTTT. V gene TRBV19 combines with J gene TRBJ1-5; TRBD1 agrees at 9 bases. Unmatched junction bases numbered 8, after V lost 5 bases and J lost 6 bases. The CDR3 totals 15 residues. Germline CDR1 and CDR2: LNHDA and SQIVND (reference sequence).

The chain carries TRBV24-1 and TRBJ2-3, with a possible D match to TRBD1 (5 bases). Trimming removed 3 bases at V and 0 bases at J, with 9 bases between. This CDR3 region has 15 residues. In germline, CDR1 is KGHDR, CDR2 SFDVKD. The CDR3 DNA reads as TGTGCCACCAGTGATCCAGGGCATAGCACAGATACGCAGTATTTT. Its protein is CATSDPGHSTDTQYF.

The chain has TRBV10-3 and TRBJ2-7, with D perhaps assigned TRBD1 or TRBD2 (5 bases each). V was clipped by 6 bases and J by 6 bases, with 15 bases between them. Germline loops: CDR1 ENHRY, CDR2 SYGVKD. The CDR3 contains 13 residues. The DNA for the CDR3 is TGTGCCATCAGGCCCGGGGCTGCCTCCGAGCAGTACTTC. Translated: CAIRPGAASEQYF.

This chain connects TRBV19 to TRBJ2-7; TRBD2 matches at 12 bases. V lost 5 bases to trimming and J lost 3 bases; unmatched junction nucleotides: 5. The germline gives CDR1 LNHDA, CDR2 SQIVND (reference sequence). The CDR3 is 15 amino acids. The CDR3 region is CASSPGLAGSYEQYF. The CDR3 coding sequence is TGTGCCAGTAGTCCCGGACTAGCGGGGAGCTACGAGCAGTACTTC.

The J gene is TRBJ2-7, the V gene TRBV7-9, with D possibly matching TRBD1 (6 bases). V lost 3 bases and J lost 3, with 9 bases in between. CDR1 is SEHNR and CDR2 is FQNEAQ in the germline V gene (reference sequence). The CDR3 is 13 amino acids. The DNA of the CDR3 is TGTGCCAGCAGCTTGACACAGGGCTACGAGCAGTACTTC. This codes for CASSLTQGYEQYF.

This chain links TRBV24-1 with TRBJ2-3; 9 nucleotides line up with TRBD1. The CDR3 covers 18 residues. The trim removed 0 bases at V and 3 bases at J, leaving 9 bases unmatched. From germline, CDR1 is KGHDR and CDR2 SFDVKD. In DNA, the CDR3 is TGTGCCACCAGTGATTTGAAGGTGCGGACAGGGGTGACAGATACGCAGTATTTT. This encodes CATSDLKVRTGVTDTQYF.

This clone appeared many times. J is TRBJ2-1 and V is TRBV6-6; TRBD2 matches 15 bases. The CDR3 extends over 16 amino acids. With 2 bases clipped from V and 7 bases from J, the junction kept 3 bases outside the gene matches. Germline V gene sequence: CDR1 MNHNY, CDR2 SVGAGI (reference sequence). The CDR3 loop is CASSYPGTSGRNEQFF. DNA of the CDR3: TGTGCCAGCAGTTACCCCGGGACTAGCGGGAGGAATGAGCAGTTCTTC.

Comment on this clone: The same CDR3 arises from other DNA sequences in this sample as well. This chain connects TRBV5-1 to TRBJ2-7, with D perhaps TRBD1 or TRBD2 (7 bases each). The CDR3 loop spans 15 amino acids. Trimming took off 0 bases at V and 2 bases at J, with 12 bases between the two ends. The V gene's germline CDR1 is SGHRS and CDR2 YFSETQ. Here the CDR3 reads CASSLETGTTYEQYF. The CDR3 nucleotides read TGCGCCAGCAGCTTGGAGACAGGGACTACCTACGAGCAGTACTTC.

The J gene is TRBJ2-2, the V gene TRBV7-9; no clear D gene. There are 11 residues in the CDR3. V dropped 8 bases and J dropped 9 bases, with 10 bases sitting between them. CDR1 and CDR2 (germline): SEHNR, FQNEAQ (reference sequence). The chain's CDR3 is CASAPSRELFF. The DNA of the CDR3 is TGTGCCAGCGCACCTTCCAGGGAGCTGTTTTTT.

This rearrangement joins TRBV6-2 or TRBV6-3 to TRBJ2-7, with a tentative D call TRBD2 (7 bases). The germline V gene encodes CDR1 MNHEY and CDR2 SVGEGT. The CDR3 covers 15 residues. Trimming took 2 bases from V and 0 from J, leaving 11 bases between them. CDR3 in amino acids: CASSYKGGDSYEQYF. The CDR3 nucleotides are TGTGCCAGCAGTTACAAGGGGGGGGACTCCTACGAGCAGTACTTC.

The rearrangement joins TRBV28 to TRBJ2-7; no clear D. This CDR3 has 14 amino acids. Trimming took 6 bases from V and 5 from J, leaving 17 bases between them. CDR1 and CDR2 from the germline V gene are MDHEN and SYDVKM. The CDR3 sequence is CASRGRGVRDEQYF. CDR3 nucleotide sequence: TGTGCCAGCAGGGGCCGTGGGGTCCGAGACGAGCAGTACTTC.